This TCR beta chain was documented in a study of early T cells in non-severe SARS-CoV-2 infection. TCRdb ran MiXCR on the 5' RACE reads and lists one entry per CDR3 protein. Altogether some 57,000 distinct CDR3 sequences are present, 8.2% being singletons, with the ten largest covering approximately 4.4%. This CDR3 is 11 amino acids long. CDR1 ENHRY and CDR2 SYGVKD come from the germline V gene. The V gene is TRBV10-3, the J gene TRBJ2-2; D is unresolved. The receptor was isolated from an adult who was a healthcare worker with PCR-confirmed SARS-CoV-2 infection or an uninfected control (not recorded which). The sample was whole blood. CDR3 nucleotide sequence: TGTGCGTCCGCTTCGCCCGCCGAGCTGTTTTTT. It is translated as CASASPAELFF.